This T cell receptor beta chain was identified during a study of patients and donors after allogeneic stem cell transplantation. TCRdb reprocessed the RT-PCR reads via MiXCR and lists one record per CDR3 protein. The table includes about 90,000 distinct CDR3 sequences, around 49% detected once. The sample holds a few counts of this clonotype. CDR3 length equals 19 residues. Germline trimming cut 2 bases from V and 2 bases from J; bases unmatched to any gene: 15. CDR1 and CDR2 (germline): SGDLS, YYNGEE. The sequencing sample was made of blood, either unsorted or a sorted T cell fraction (not recorded which). The sequence was collected from a human donor who was either an allogeneic HSCT recipient or a stem cell or donor lymphocyte infusion donor (not recorded which). It is not recorded whose cells these are; they may come from a transplant donor. The chain couples TRBV9 to TRBJ1-2, with 10 bases aligning to TRBD1. CDR3 DNA sequence: TGTGCCAGCAGCGTCTCCACCGACAGGGGGCTAGCCCAAAACTATGGCTACACCTTC. It codes for CASSVSTDRGLAQNYGYTF.